The 20 T cell receptor beta chains listed next were all sequenced from one sample in a study of read filtering for tumor transcriptome and immune sequencing (dated by TCRdb to about 2020). TCRdb shows the sequencer as Illumina HiSeq 4000. The Immunoverse kit was used to build TCR libraries from about 400 ng RNA, with molecular barcoded adaptors covering alpha/delta and beta/gamma chains. TCRdb applied fastp at Q25 and MiXCR to the public reads, then kept only in-frame beta chains. All rows with the same CDR3 protein become a single entry with the most common DNA and genes. The sample contains just over 14,000 distinct CDR3 sequences, around 20% of them found a single time. More than 70% of the sample goes to the ten largest clones. Input material: a population of CD138-negative cells sorted from bone marrow. The sample's cell subset or site label, decoded: bone marrow mononuclear cells depleted of CD138+ plasma/myeloma cells by negative magnetic selection. Receptors were obtained from a donor at least 40 years old with multiple myeloma.

This clonotype was counted many times. This chain uses TRBV29-1 with TRBJ1-1; D gene ambiguous. CDR1 SQVTM and CDR2 ANQGSEA come from the germline V gene. The CDR3 contains 14 residues. V lost 4 bases and J 7 bases, leaving 19 bases between the germline ends. The CDR3 is CSVVPEAINGEAFF. CDR3 DNA sequence: TGCAGCGTTGTTCCCGAAGCAATAAACGGTGAAGCTTTCTTT.

This clonotype was seen only a few times. The gene calls are TRBV11-2 and TRBJ1-1, with TRBD1 matching over 10 bases. V gave up 4 bases and J gave up 3 bases; unmatched junction bases: 5. Looked up from germline, CDR1 is SGHAT and CDR2 is FQNNGV. The CDR3 has 15 residues. DNA for the CDR3: TGTGCCAGCAGCTCAGACAGGGGGCGACACACTGAAGCTTTCTTT. Its translation: CASSSDRGRHTEAFF.

This clonotype has more than one count but fewer than ten. A far larger clone lies a single base away; this is likely a read error. The chain employs TRBV6-1 and TRBJ2-1; TRBD2 matches 8 bases. The junction had 8 bases not matched to a gene; V was cut back by 7 bases and J by 6 bases. Germline V CDR1 and CDR2: MNHNS, SASEGT. The CDR3 runs 14 residues. In DNA, the CDR3 is TGTGCCAGCAACGACGGGGGGGCCCTCAATGAGCAGTTCTTC. Translated, it gives CASNDGGALNEQFF.

In its sample, this clonotype was seen many times. The gene calls are TRBV7-3 and TRBJ1-1; D is possibly TRBD1 (6 bases). V lost 4 bases to trimming and J lost 3 bases, with 9 bases between them. Germline V gene sequence: CDR1 SGHTA, CDR2 FQGTGA. The CDR3 consists of 13 residues. The CDR3, as DNA: TGTGCCAGCAGCTCACAGGGCGACACTGAAGCTTTCTTT. This encodes CASSSQGDTEAFF.

The V and J genes are TRBV7-2 and TRBJ2-7, with TRBD2 matching over 13 bases. Germline trimming cut 7 bases from V and 6 bases from J; bases unmatched to any gene: 12. The CDR3 runs 16 residues. Germline lookup yields CDR1 SGHTA and CDR2 FQGNSA. CDR3 in amino acids: CASTTGLAGPISEQYF. The CDR3 DNA reads TGTGCCAGCACCACGGGACTAGCGGGACCAATAAGCGAGCAGTACTTC.

On this clonotype itself: The CDR3 carries no conserved terminal phenylalanine or tryptophan, so it likely arises from a read error. The V and J genes are TRBV30 and TRBJ2-6, with a possible D match to TRBD2 (5 bases). The CDR3 sequence is 15 residues long. V dropped 0 bases and J dropped 2 bases, with 8 bases sitting between them. CDR1 GTSNPN and CDR2 SVGIG come from the germline V gene (reference sequence). The CDR3 bases are TGTGCCTGGAGTGTACTAGGACCTGGGGCCAACGTCCTGACTTCC. It is translated as CAWSVLGPGANVLTS.

This clonotype occurred many times. The rearrangement joins TRBV20-1 to TRBJ2-7, with D possibly called TRBD1 or TRBD2 (6 bases each). The CDR3 runs 12 residues. Trimming shortened V by 4 bases and J by 4 bases, and 11 bases separated the two germline ends. CDR1 and CDR2 from the germline V gene are DFQATT and SNEGSKA (reference sequence). CDR3 residues: CSATEGGYEQYF. The CDR3 DNA is TGCAGTGCTACCGAAGGGGGGTACGAGCAGTACTTC.

This clonotype was observed at least ten times. The CDR3 here is CASSLGDRRSITDTQYF. The DNA for the CDR3 is TGTGCCAGCAGTTTAGGAGACCGTCGGTCTATCACAGATACGCAGTATTTT. This rearrangement joins TRBV12-3 or TRBV12-4 to TRBJ2-3; no firm D call. V lost 1 base to trimming and J lost 2 bases, with 16 bases between them. CDR3 length: 17 amino acids.

This clonotype has a count of ten or more. This chain joins TRBV21-1 and TRBJ2-3; the D call TRBD2 from the table was never checked on the DNA. TRBV21-1 is designated a pseudogene. The CDR3 has 19 amino acids. CDR3 residues: CASSSQEGLAGVSTDTQYF. The CDR3 nucleotides are TGTGCCAGCAGCTCCCAAGAGGGTCTAGCGGGAGTGAGCACAGATACGCAGTATTTT.

A note on this clonotype: The CDR3 end shows no conserved phenylalanine or tryptophan, and so a read error is likely. This chain joins TRBV20-1 and TRBJ2-3; 9 positions match TRBD2. V lost 3 bases, J lost 5 bases, and 12 bases stayed unmatched. The germline gives CDR1 DFQATT, CDR2 SNEGSKA (reference sequence). CDR3 size: 16 residues. Here the CDR3 DNA reads TGCAGTGCTAGGTTAGCGCGGGGGGGGCAGGAAGATACGCAGTATCTT. Its translation is CSARLARGGQEDTQYL.

The chain combines TRBV12-3 or TRBV12-4 with TRBJ1-2; perhaps TRBD1 as D (5 bases). This CDR3 comprises 13 residues. Trimming took off 5 bases at V and 6 bases at J, with 13 bases between the two ends. Here the CDR3 reads CASSPQDSDGYTF. The CDR3 DNA sequence: TGTGCCAGCAGTCCACAGGATTCTGATGGCTACACCTTC.

This clonotype showed up just a few times. This chain links TRBV5-1 with TRBJ1-2, with a weak D call TRBD1 (6 bases). CDR1 and CDR2 from the germline V gene are SGHRS and YFSETQ. V lost 0 bases and J lost 8, with 14 bases in between. The length of the CDR3 is 14 residues. The CDR3 protein is CASSLGTEQDGYTF. Written as DNA, the CDR3 is TGCGCCAGCAGCTTGGGGACAGAGCAAGACGGCTACACCTTC. The full variable domain, completed using reference TRBV5-1 and TRBJ1-2, is KAGVTQTPRYLIKTRGQQVTLSCSPISGHRSVSWYQQTPGQGLQFLFEYFSETQRNKGNFPGRFSGRQFSNSRSEMNVSTLELGDSALYLCASSLGTEQDGYTFGSGTRLTVV.

The V and J genes are TRBV7-9 and TRBJ2-5, with D maybe TRBD2 (6 bases). The CDR3 runs to 15 residues. Germline V gives CDR1 SEHNR, CDR2 FQNEAQ (reference sequence). The ends were cut back, 5 bases at V and 4 bases at J, with 17 bases in the middle. DNA of the CDR3: TGTGCCAGCAGCGCCTCCGGCGCGGAGGGAGAGACCCAGTACTTC. Protein: CASSASGAEGETQYF.

This clonotype has more than one count but fewer than ten. For the CDR3, the DNA is TGTGCCAGCAGCGGGACAGCGGATAGCAATCAGCCCCAGCATTTT. Residues: CASSGTADSNQPQHF. The rearrangement joins TRBV28 to TRBJ1-5; 7 bases fit TRBD1. The length of the CDR3 is 15 residues. Trimming took 6 bases from V and 0 from J; bases not matched to a gene: 5. From germline, CDR1 is MDHEN and CDR2 SYDVKM.

In its sample, this clonotype was seen many times. The chain uses TRBV20-1 and TRBJ1-2; D is undetermined. In germline, CDR1 is DFQATT, CDR2 SNEGSKA (reference sequence). The CDR3 length is 13 residues. Trimming removed 5 bases at V and 2 bases at J, with 12 bases between. CDR3: CSARPTENYGYTF. The CDR3 DNA reads as TGCAGTGCTCGCCCGACTGAGAACTATGGCTACACCTTC.

This clonotype was seen more than once but under ten times. V usage is TRBV5-1 and J usage is TRBJ2-5; 10 bases fit TRBD2. CDR1 is SGHRS and CDR2 is YFSETQ in the germline V gene. The length of the CDR3 is 13 residues. V was pared by 9 bases and J by 5 bases, with 7 bases of the junction left unmatched. The CDR3 loop reads CATQREGRETQYF. The CDR3 bases are TGCGCCACCCAGCGGGAGGGCCGGGAGACCCAGTACTTC.

Comments on this clonotype: Being one base from a much bigger clone, this may be a read error. This rearrangement joins TRBV4-2 to TRBJ2-7, with TRBD2 matching over 8 bases. This CDR3 is built from 14 residues. Germline V CDR1 and CDR2: LGHNA, YNFKEQ. V was clipped by 10 bases and J by 0 bases; unmatched bases: 8. CDR3 region: CANRSSGNSYEQYF. The CDR3 region has the DNA TGTGCCAACAGAAGTAGCGGGAACTCCTACGAGCAGTACTTC.

In this sample, this clonotype turned up many times. The chain has TRBV7-2 and TRBJ2-1; 8 bases agree with TRBD2. This CDR3 has 17 residues. V trimming: 4 bases; J trimming: 10 bases; junction bases outside the gene matches: 18. Germline V gives CDR1 SGHTA, CDR2 FQGNSA. CDR3 protein: CASSSPPGRGDRREQFF. The DNA for the CDR3 is TGTGCCAGCAGCTCCCCGCCGGGGCGGGGGGACCGTCGGGAGCAGTTCTTC.

In its sample, this clonotype was seen a few times. The gene calls are TRBV10-1 and TRBJ2-3, with D perhaps TRBD2 (5 bases). CDR1 and CDR2 from the germline V gene are WNHNN and SYGVQD (reference sequence). V lost 0 bases and J 5 bases, leaving 9 bases between the germline ends. The CDR3 runs to 14 residues. The chain's CDR3 is CASSESEGRDTQYF. CDR3 sequence (DNA): TGCGCCAGCAGTGAGTCTGAGGGAAGAGATACGCAGTATTTT.

The chain joins TRBV7-9 to TRBJ2-3; D is uncertain. Germline CDR1 SEHNR, CDR2 FQNEAQ (reference sequence). This CDR3 has 12 amino acids. The germline V and J ends were trimmed by 1 base and 5 bases, with 4 bases remaining between them. CDR3 bases: TGTGCCAGCAGCTTAGATCTAGATACGCAGTATTTT. Its protein is CASSLDLDTQYF.